This TCR beta chain was captured by sequencing in a study of tumor-infiltrating lymphocytes in primary liver carcinoma (dated by TCRdb to 2017 to 2019). Concerning the study at large: The five patients, three men and two women aged 30 to 69 years, had hepatocellular carcinoma (four) or combined HCC and intrahepatic cholangiocarcinoma (one). A total of 35 specimens from 5 patients underwent TCRbeta repertoire sequencing, comprising about 25 tumor regions, 5 adjacent noncancerous liver tissues and 5 peripheral blood samples. To link TCRbeta repertoire diversity with the local molecular phenotype, the approximately 25 tumor region samples were profiled using Agilent mRNA microarrays. Repertoires from technical replicates were highly reproducible, with mean shared-clone rates approximately 0.88 and correlation coefficients above 0.95. The study combined TCRbeta repertoire sequencing, expression microarrays and whole-exome sequencing across five regions of each liver tumor, with adjacent normal tissue and blood. The five patients had tumors staged T1-T3 N0M0, with maximum diameters ranging from 4.2 to 10 cm. Each sample produced about 3.5 to 7.13 million productive TCRbeta reads, and read depth showed no significant difference between tissue types. General conclusions and limits of the study: The top 250 clones accounted for a significantly greater share of the repertoire in tumors than in blood (p = 0.039). Pairs of tumor regions showed greater repertoire overlap (mean 36%) than tumor-adjacent pairs (around 17%) or tumor-blood pairs (roughly 15%), which is consistent with antigen-driven expansion. Because only the TCR beta chain was sequenced and unpaired alpha chains were not captured, true repertoire diversity is likely underestimated. Only roughly 8-25% of top clones appeared in all five regions of a tumor, which suggests that tumor-infiltrating T cells are spatially heterogeneous. With just a few patients in the study, the authors point out that the findings should be validated in a larger study. Bulk unsorted samples precluded comparing CD4+ and CD8+ T cell repertoires.

Total RNA and DNA were co-extracted from 20-30 mg of bulk tissue with the AllPrep DNA/RNA mini kit, without cell sorting. Between late 2015 and 2016, about five patients in China with histopathologically diagnosed primary liver carcinoma had surgical resection. At the time of sampling, the patients had chronic HBV infection and had not received any treatment. Five spatially separated regions were sampled per tumor: superior, inferior, left-lateral and right-lateral poles, plus the tumor centre. More than 85% viable tumor cells were found by histology in every tumor sample. Fresh tumor and adjacent tissue pieces were bisected; one half was stored in RNAlater at -80°C, the other sent for histology. Details on this clonotype: Its specific antigen is unknown. Since no conserved phenylalanine or tryptophan closes the CDR3, a read error is the likely cause. The limits of the CDR3 on the DNA are not certain, so only TCRdb's listed CDR3 is given.

Starting from roughly 540 ng total RNA, TCRbeta-specific cDNA was produced by reverse transcription with a constant-region primer and ProtoScript II reverse transcriptase. TCRbeta libraries were built with three nested multiplex PCR rounds, a slightly modified ARM-PCR procedure. The first two PCR rounds used multiplex TRBV1-TRBV30 forward primers with a Cbeta reverse primer, each for 10 cycles. A final 25-cycle PCR with Deep VentR polymerase added sample barcodes and Illumina adapters. Before sequencing, amplicons between 200 and 500 bp were purified from gel using a QIAquick gel extraction kit. TCRbeta amplicons were sequenced on an Illumina HiSeq 2500 with 250-bp paired-end reads. As for how the authors treated the data: Trimmomatic v0.33 was used to quality-trim the reads, and FLASH v1.2.11 was used to merge paired reads so that full CDR3 sequences could be recovered. V, D and J germline segments were assigned to the rearranged TCRbeta sequences by MiGEC v1.2.1b. VDJtools v1.0.0 computed clonotype statistics and Shannon-Wiener diversity indices. To reduce sampling bias, subsequent analyses other than the diversity analysis used only the 250 most abundant clonotypes in each sample. In TCRdb, the public reads were trimmed at Q25 with fastp and aligned with MiXCR, with productive beta chains retained. All rows with the same CDR3 protein become a single entry with the most common DNA and genes. For this entry, the V and J calls and clone size follow TCRdb and not the study's own pipeline. The sample contains approximately 190,000 distinct CDR3 sequences, around four fifths of them found a single time. Together, the top ten hold 15% to 20% of the sample.

The CDR3 length is 15 residues, termini included. Reading the germline V gene gives CDR1 MNHEY and CDR2 SVGAGI. This receptor chain uses TRBV6-5 and TRBJ1-5; the listed D gene, TRBD1, was not tested against the DNA. The specimen sequenced was tumor tissue from primary liver carcinoma. This clonotype was sampled from a man aged 35-49 years with primary liver carcinoma and hepatitis B virus infection. The CDR3 loop reads CASNYSGTGNQPQHY.